The 8 T cell receptor beta chains below come from one sample, sequenced in a study of blood T cell repertoires in COVID-19. The protocol was immunoSEQ multiplex PCR, while the TCRdb copy is restricted to in-frame clones and leaves out a portion. This repertoire shows under 250,000 clones, around 84% found once; its top ten account for under 9%. Material for sequencing was peripheral blood. These receptors all come from a woman in her 70s with active or convalescent COVID-19.

The J gene is TRBJ2-7, the V gene TRBV7-2; unclear D gene. Looked up from germline, CDR1 is SGHTA and CDR2 is FQGNSA. The CDR3 loop spans 13 amino acids. The V gene lost 3 bases and the J gene lost 0 bases, with 6 bases spanning the gap. The CDR3 here is CASSLTDSYEQYF. The CDR3 DNA reads TGTGCCAGCAGCTTGACTGACTCCTACGAGCAGTACTTC.

The chain combines TRBV5-1 with TRBJ2-5; tentative D call: TRBD2 (6 bases). The V gene lost 2 bases and the J gene lost 1 base, with 12 bases spanning the gap. Looked up from germline, CDR1 is SGHRS and CDR2 is YFSETQ. CDR3 length: 15 residues. This CDR3 reads CASSLSGLPQETQYF. The CDR3 DNA follows: TGCGCCAGCAGCTTATCGGGACTGCCCCAAGAGACCCAGTACTTC.

This clone was detected a few times. The chain carries TRBV10-2 and TRBJ2-7, with a weak D call TRBD1 (6 bases). There are 11 residues in the CDR3. V was trimmed by 7 bases and J by 3 bases, leaving 7 bases between them. Germline values: CDR1 WSHSY, CDR2 SAAADI. CDR3 coding DNA: TGCGCCAGCAAAGGGGGCTACGAGCAGTACTTC. Residues: CASKGGYEQYF.

J is TRBJ1-1 and V is TRBV18; D ambiguous. Germline V gene lookup returns CDR1 KGHSH and CDR2 LQKENI. CDR3 length: 14 amino acids. V was clipped by 0 bases and J by 1 base, with 6 bases between them. The CDR3 spells CASSPPKPNTEAFF. The CDR3, as DNA: TGTGCCAGCTCACCACCGAAGCCGAACACTGAAGCTTTCTTT.

The chain joins TRBV6-2 or TRBV6-3 to TRBJ2-1, with D maybe TRBD2 (6 bases). Trimming cost V 4 bases and J 6 bases, with 25 bases left between them. Germline CDR1 and CDR2: MNHEY and SVGEGT. This CDR3 comprises 18 residues. The CDR3: CASSFPLGGRGTLNEQFF. In DNA form, the CDR3 reads TGTGCCAGCAGTTTCCCCTTGGGAGGACGGGGGACCCTCAATGAGCAGTTCTTC.

The count of this clone is one. The chain links TRBV10-3 to TRBJ2-3, with 7 bases that match TRBD2. V dropped 8 bases and J dropped 4; count of bases not matched to a gene: 6. CDR3 length equals 13 residues. Germline V gene lookup returns CDR1 ENHRY and CDR2 SYGVKD. The CDR3, as DNA: TGTGCCATCGGGGGAGGGAACTCAGATACGCAGTATTTT. The encoded protein is CAIGGGNSDTQYF.

The chain carries TRBV6-5 and TRBJ2-7, with no clear D. The V gene lost 4 bases and the J gene lost 6 bases, with 10 bases spanning the gap. CDR3 length: 12 amino acids. Germline CDR1 and CDR2: MNHEY and SVGAGI. CDR3 coding DNA: TGTGCCAGCAGTTCCCATAGCTCCGAGCAGTACTTC. Translated, it gives CASSSHSSEQYF.

In its sample, this clone was seen once. This chain links TRBV6-6 with TRBJ1-1; 9 bases match TRBD1. Germline V lookup: CDR1 MNHNY, CDR2 SVGAGI (reference sequence). The CDR3 contains 14 residues. Trimming took 6 bases from V and 4 from J; bases not matched to a gene: 6. CDR3 DNA: TGTGCCAGCAGCCTGGGACAGGGAATCACTGAAGCTTTCTTT. Its protein product is CASSLGQGITEAFF.